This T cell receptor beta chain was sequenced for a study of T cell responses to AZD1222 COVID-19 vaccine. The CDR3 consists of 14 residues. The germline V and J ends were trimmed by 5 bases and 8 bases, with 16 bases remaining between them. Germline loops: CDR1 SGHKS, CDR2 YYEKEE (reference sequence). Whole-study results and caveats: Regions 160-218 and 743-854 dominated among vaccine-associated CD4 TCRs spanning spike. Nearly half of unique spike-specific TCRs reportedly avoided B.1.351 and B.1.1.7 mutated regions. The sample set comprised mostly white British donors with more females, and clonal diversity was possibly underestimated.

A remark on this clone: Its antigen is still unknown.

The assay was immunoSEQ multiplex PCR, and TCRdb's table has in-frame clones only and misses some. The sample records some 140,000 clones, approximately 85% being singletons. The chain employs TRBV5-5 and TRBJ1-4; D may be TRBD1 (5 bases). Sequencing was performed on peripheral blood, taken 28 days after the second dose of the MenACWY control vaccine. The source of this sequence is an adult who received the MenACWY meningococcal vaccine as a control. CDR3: CASSLGGTGEKLFF. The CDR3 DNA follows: TGTGCCAGCAGTCTGGGCGGGACCGGAGAAAAACTGTTTTTT. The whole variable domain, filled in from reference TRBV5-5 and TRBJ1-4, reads DAGVTQSPTHLIKTRGQQVTLRCSPISGHKSVSWYQQVLGQGPQFIFQYYEKEERGRGNFPDRFSARQFPNYSSELNVNALLLGDSALYLCASSLGGTGEKLFFGSGTQLSVL.